One sample yielded the 3 T cell receptor beta chains listed below, sequenced in a study of breast tumors, draining lymph nodes, adjacent tissues. MiXCR was run by TCRdb on the multiplex PCR reads, yielding one entry per CDR3 protein. This sample carries roughly 17,000 distinct CDR3 sequences, 55% to 75% of them seen once, and the ten largest clones take about a fifth. Sequencing was done on a sample of tumor-adjacent breast tissue. Every receptor here comes from a female donor with breast cancer. Some clones in this sample may be carry-over from other donors' samples.

V is TRBV24-1 and J is TRBJ1-2, with 7 bases fitting TRBD1. Germline values: CDR1 KGHDR, CDR2 SFDVKD. This CDR3 comprises 14 residues. V dropped 2 bases and J dropped 8; count of bases not matched to a gene: 7. CDR3 bases: TGTGCCACCAGTGATTCCGGGACAGCAGGCGGCTACACCTTC. Translating gives CATSDSGTAGGYTF.

In this sample, this clonotype is medium-sized. The V and J genes are TRBV11-3 and TRBJ2-7; TRBD1 aligns across 8 bases. The CDR3 extends over 13 amino acids. Germline V gene lookup returns CDR1 SGHNT and CDR2 YENEEA. Losses at the gene ends were 5 bases for V and 6 bases for J; bases not matched to a gene: 6. CDR3 nucleotide sequence: TGTGCCAGCAGCCTCAGGACAGGGAGCGAGCAGTACTTC. This sequence encodes CASSLRTGSEQYF.

By share of the sample, this clonotype is medium-sized. The V and J genes are TRBV6-2 or TRBV6-3 and TRBJ1-2, with D perhaps TRBD1 (5 bases). Germline-derived CDR1 and CDR2 are MNHEY and SVGEGT. The CDR3 contains 13 residues. V was shortened by 0 bases and J by 7 bases, with 9 bases between the two germline ends. In DNA form, the CDR3 reads TGTGCCAGCAGTTACTCATCCAGGGCTGGCTACACCTTC. Encoded protein: CASSYSSRAGYTF.